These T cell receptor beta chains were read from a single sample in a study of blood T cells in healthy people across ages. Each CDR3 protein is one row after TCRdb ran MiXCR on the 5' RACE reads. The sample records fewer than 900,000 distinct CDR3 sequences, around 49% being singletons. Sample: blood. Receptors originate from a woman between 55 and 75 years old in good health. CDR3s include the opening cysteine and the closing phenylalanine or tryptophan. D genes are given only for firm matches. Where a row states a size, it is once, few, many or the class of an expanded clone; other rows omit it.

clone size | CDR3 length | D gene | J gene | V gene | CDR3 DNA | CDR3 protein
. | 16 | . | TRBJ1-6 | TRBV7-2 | TGTGCCAGCAGCCCCCGGATTAGCTCCTATAATTCACCCCTCCACTTT | CASSPRISSYNSPLHF
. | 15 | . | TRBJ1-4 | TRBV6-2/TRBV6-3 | TGTGCCAGCACGAATACGGGAGCGGGAGAAGAAAAACTGTTTTTT | CASTNTGAGEEKLFF
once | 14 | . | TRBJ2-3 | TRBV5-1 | TGCGCCAGCAGACCGGGACCGAACACAGATACGCAGTATTTT | CASRPGPNTDTQYF
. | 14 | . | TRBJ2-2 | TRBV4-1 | TGCGCCAGCAGCCTCCGGATTAACACCGGGGAGCTGTTTTTT | CASSLRINTGELFF
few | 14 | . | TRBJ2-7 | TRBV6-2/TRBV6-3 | TGTGCCAGCAGTTACTCGACCAACTCCTACGAGCAGTACTTC | CASSYSTNSYEQYF
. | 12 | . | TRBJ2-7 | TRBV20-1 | TGCAGTCTCGGACACTCGCTTTACGAGCAGTACTTC | CSLGHSLYEQYF
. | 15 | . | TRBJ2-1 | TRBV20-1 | TGCAGTGCTAGATCCAGTATCAGAGCGAACAATGAGCAGTTCTTC | CSARSSIRANNEQFF
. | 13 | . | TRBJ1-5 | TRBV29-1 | TGCAGCGCCGAGACAGTTTCAGGTCAGCCCCAGCATTTT | CSAETVSGQPQHF
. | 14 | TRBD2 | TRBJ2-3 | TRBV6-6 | TGCGCCAGCAGGCAACTAGCGGGCACAGATACGCAGTATTTT | CASRQLAGTDTQYF
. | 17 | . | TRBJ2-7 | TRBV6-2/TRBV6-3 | TGTGCCAGCAGTTACTCGGGTCCCCCGGGCCCCTCCTACGAGCAGTACTTC | CASSYSGPPGPSYEQYF
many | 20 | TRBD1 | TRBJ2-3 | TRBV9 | TGTGCCAGCAGCGTAGCTTCTGGACTTAGCCTGAGGGGGCCCACAGATACGCAGTATTTT | CASSVASGLSLRGPTDTQYF
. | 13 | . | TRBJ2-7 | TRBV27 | TGTGCCAGCAGGAGAGCGGCCCCCTACGAGCAGTACTTC | CASRRAAPYEQYF
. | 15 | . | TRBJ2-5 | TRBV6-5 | TGTGCCAGCAGATATCATCCAACTGGCTACAATGAGCAGTACTTC | CASRYHPTGYNEQYF
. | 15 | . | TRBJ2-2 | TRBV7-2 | TGTGCCAGCAGCTTAAGCTGGGGAAACACCGGGGAGCTGTTTTTT | CASSLSWGNTGELFF
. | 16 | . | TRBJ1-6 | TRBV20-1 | TGCAGTGCTCCTCGACAGCTCAGCTCCTATAATTCACCCCTCCACTTT | CSAPRQLSSYNSPLHF
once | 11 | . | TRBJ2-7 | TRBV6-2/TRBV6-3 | TGTGCCAGCACGGACGGATACGAGCAGTACTTC | CASTDGYEQYF
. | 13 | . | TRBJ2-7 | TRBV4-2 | TGTGCCAGCAGCCAGGGGAAAGGCTACGAGCAGTACTTC | CASSQGKGYEQYF
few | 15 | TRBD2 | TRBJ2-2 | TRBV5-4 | TGTGCCAGCGCGCAGACTAGCTTGAACACCGGGGAGCTGTTTTTT | CASAQTSLNTGELFF
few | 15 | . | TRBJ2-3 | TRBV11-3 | TGTGCCAGCAGCTTAGATCGAGAGACTACAGATACGCAGTATTTT | CASSLDRETTDTQYF
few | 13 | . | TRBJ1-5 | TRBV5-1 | TGCGCCAGCAGGGAGGGAACAACTCAGCCCCAGCATTTT | CASREGTTQPQHF
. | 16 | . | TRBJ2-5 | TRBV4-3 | TGCGCCAGCAGCCAAGACTCACAGGGAATCCGAGAGACCCAGTACTTC | CASSQDSQGIRETQYF
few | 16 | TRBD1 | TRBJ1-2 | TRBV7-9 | TGTGCCAGCAGCTCATTGCGGGGACAGGGGACCTATGGCTACACCTTC | CASSSLRGQGTYGYTF
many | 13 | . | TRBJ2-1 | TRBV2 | TGTGCCAGCGCAGGGGACCGCGGCAATGAGCAGTTCTTC | CASAGDRGNEQFF
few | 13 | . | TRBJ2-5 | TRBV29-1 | TGCAGCGTTTGTTGTCCGGTTTTTGAGACCCAGTACTTC | CSVCCPVFETQYF
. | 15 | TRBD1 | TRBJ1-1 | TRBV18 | TGTGCCGGCTCACCACAGGGGGACATGAACACTGAAGCTTTCTTT | CAGSPQGDMNTEAFF
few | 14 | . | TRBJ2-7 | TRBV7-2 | TGTGCCAGCAGCTTAGCGCGGCTAGGCTACGAGCAGTACTTC | CASSLARLGYEQYF
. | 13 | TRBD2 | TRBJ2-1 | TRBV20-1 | TGCAGTGCTAGAGGAGCGGGAGTATATGAGCAGTTCTTC | CSARGAGVYEQFF
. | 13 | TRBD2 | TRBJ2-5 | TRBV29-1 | TGCAGCGTTGTTGGGGCGGGAGTAGAGACCCAGTACTTC | CSVVGAGVETQYF
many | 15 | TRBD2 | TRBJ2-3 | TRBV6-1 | TGTGCCAGCAGTGAACTAGCGGGAGGACCAGATACGCAGTATTTT | CASSELAGGPDTQYF
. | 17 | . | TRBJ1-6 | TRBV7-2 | TGTGCCAGCAGCTTACGGAATCAGGGCTCCTATAATTCACCCCTCCACTTT | CASSLRNQGSYNSPLHF
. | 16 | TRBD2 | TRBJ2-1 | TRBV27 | TGTGCCAGCAGTCCCGGGACCGGGACTAGCGTCAATGAGCAGTTCTTC | CASSPGTGTSVNEQFF
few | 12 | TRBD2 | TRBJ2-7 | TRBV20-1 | TGCAGTGCTGGGGGGGAGTCCTACGAGCAGTACTTC | CSAGGESYEQYF
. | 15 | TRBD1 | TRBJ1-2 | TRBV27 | TGTGCCAGCAGCATTTCCGGGACAGGGACTTATGGCTACACCTTC | CASSISGTGTYGYTF
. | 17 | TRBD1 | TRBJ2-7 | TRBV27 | TGTGCCAGCAACCCCTTCTACCGGGACAGGGGGAACTACGAGCAGTACTTC | CASNPFYRDRGNYEQYF
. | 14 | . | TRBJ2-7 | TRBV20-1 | TGCAGTGCTAGAGGGACCGGAGGGATCTACGAGCAGTACTTC | CSARGTGGIYEQYF
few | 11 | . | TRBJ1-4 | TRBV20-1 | TGCAGTGCGGCAACTAATGAAAAACTGTTTTTT | CSAATNEKLFF
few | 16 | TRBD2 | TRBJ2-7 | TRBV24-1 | TGTGCCACCAGTGATTTTAACCAGCGGGGCTCCTACGAGCAGTACTTC | CATSDFNQRGSYEQYF
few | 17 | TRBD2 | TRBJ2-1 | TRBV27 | TGTGCCAGCAGTCCGTTCAACCCGGGACTAGCGGCTAATGAGCAGTTCTTC | CASSPFNPGLAANEQFF
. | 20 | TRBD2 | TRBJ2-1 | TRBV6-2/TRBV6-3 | TGTGCCAGCAGTTCGTTTAGCGGGAGGAGGCCGCTTGAGATCTACAATGAGCAGTTCTTC | CASSSFSGRRPLEIYNEQFF
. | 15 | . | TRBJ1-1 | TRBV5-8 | TGTGCCAGCAGCAAGCCCGACACATTTAACACTGAAGCTTTCTTT | CASSKPDTFNTEAFF
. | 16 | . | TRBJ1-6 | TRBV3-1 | TGTGCCAGCAGCCAAGTTCCGGGGCGAGATAATTCACCCCTCCACTTT | CASSQVPGRDNSPLHF